Sequencing of this T cell receptor beta chain was carried out in a study of cytomegalovirus exposure and HLA in healthy donors. Overall study context: Around 77 million unique TCRs from HLA-typed donors made up an early data release.

Germline V gene data show CDR1 as MNHEY and CDR2 as SVGAGI. CDR3 length equals 12 residues. V lost 6 bases to trimming and J lost 14 bases; unmatched junction nucleotides: 11. Vbeta (60) and Jbeta (13) primers were used in the PCR. Method: immunoSEQ multiplex PCR; TCRdb's copy keeps in-frame clones and lacks some. The sample comprises about 130,000 clones, 80% of which are singletons, and more than 1% rests with the top ten. Sequencing input: PBMCs. The TCR comes from a female donor in good health and CMV-seronegative. This sequence joins TRBV6-5 and TRBJ1-2; 8 nucleotides align to TRBD1. CDR3 protein: CASRSGQAPKTF. Here the CDR3 DNA reads TGTGCCAGCAGATCGGGACAGGCTCCGAAGACCTTC.